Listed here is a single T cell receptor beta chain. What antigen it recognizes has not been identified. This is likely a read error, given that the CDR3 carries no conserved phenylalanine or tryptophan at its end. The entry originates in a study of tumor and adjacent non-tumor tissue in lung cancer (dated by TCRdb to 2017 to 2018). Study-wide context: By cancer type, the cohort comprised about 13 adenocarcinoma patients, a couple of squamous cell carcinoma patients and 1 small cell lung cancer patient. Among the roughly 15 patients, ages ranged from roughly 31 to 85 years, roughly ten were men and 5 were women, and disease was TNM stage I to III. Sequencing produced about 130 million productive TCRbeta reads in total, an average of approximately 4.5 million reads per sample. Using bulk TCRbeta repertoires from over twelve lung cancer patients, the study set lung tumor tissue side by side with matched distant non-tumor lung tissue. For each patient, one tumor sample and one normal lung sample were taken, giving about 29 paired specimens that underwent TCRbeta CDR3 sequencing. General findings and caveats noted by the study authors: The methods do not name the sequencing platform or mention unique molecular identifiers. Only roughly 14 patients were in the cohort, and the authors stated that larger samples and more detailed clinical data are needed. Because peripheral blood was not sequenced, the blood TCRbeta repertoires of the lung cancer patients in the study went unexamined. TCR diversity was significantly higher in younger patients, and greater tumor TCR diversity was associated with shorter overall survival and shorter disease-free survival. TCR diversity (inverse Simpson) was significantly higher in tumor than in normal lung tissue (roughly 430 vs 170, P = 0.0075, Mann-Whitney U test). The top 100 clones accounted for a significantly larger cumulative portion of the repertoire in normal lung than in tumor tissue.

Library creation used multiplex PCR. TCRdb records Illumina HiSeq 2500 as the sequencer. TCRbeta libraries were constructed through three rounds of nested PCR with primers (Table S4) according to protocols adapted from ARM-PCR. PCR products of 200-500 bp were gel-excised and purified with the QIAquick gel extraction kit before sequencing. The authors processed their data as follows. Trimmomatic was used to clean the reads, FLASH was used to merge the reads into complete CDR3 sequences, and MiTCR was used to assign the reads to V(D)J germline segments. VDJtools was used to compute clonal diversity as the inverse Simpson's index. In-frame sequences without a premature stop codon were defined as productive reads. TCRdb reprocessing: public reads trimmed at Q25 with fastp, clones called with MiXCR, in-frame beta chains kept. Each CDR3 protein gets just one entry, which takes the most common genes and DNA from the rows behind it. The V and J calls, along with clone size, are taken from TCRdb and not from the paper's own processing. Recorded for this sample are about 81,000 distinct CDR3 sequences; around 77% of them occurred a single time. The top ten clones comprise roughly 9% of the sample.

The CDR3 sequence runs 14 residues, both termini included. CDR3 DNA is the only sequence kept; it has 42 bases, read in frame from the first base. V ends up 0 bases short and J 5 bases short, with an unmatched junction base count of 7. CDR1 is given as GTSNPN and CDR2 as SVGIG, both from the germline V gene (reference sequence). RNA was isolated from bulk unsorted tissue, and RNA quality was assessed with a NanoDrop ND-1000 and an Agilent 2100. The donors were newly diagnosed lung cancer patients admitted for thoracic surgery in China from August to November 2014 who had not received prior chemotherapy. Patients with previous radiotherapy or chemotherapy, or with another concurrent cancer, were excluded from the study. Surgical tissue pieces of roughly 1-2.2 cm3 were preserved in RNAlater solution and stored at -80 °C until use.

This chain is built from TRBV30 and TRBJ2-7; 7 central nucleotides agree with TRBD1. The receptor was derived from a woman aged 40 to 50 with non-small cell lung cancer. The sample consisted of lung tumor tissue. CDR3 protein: CAWSVCRGYDEQYY. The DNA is TGTGCCTGGAGTGTCTGCAGGGGGTACGACGAGCAGTACTAC.